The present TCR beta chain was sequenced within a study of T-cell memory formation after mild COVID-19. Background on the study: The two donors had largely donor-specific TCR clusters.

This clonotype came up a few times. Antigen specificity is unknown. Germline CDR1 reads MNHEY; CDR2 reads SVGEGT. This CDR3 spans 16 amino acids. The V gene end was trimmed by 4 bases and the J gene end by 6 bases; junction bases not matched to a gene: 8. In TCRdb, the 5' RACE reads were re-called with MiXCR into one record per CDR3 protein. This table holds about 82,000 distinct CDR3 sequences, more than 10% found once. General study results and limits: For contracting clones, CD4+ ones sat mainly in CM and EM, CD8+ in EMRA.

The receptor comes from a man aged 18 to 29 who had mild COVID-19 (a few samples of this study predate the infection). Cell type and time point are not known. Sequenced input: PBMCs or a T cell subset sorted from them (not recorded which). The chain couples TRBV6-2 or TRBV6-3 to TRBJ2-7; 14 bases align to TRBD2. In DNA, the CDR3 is TGTGCCAGCAGTTCAGGACTAGCGGGGGGCCCCAGCGAGCAGTACTTC. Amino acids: CASSSGLAGGPSEQYF.